This is a list of T cell receptor beta chains from one sample in a study of PD-L1 blockade in urothelial cancer. The method was immunoSEQ multiplex PCR; TCRdb's version includes in-frame clones alone and lacks a portion of them. Among 55,000 to 80,000 clones, about four fifths were seen once, and the ten largest hold 3.2%. The sample in question was PBMCs, obtained around atezolizumab (anti-PD-L1) treatment. All receptors come from a man aged 65 to 85 with urothelial cancer. The CDR3 runs from the conserved cysteine through the conserved F or W. D genes are given only for firm matches. Size is stated for part of the rows, as once, few or many counts, or as a class when the clone is expanded.

V	D	J	size	CDR3	DNA
TRBV19	NA	TRBJ2-5	NA	CASSEQGSRETQYF	TGTGCCAGTTCCGAACAGGGTTCGCGGGAGACCCAGTACTTC
TRBV10-3	TRBD1	TRBJ1-1	NA	CAISGTGFTEAFF	TGTGCCATCAGTGGGACAGGGTTCACTGAAGCTTTCTTT
TRBV29-1	NA	TRBJ2-3	NA	CSVEDPAGIDTQYF	TGCAGCGTTGAAGATCCGGCCGGGATTGATACGCAGTATTTT
TRBV6-5	TRBD1	TRBJ2-5	NA	CASSPGQGREETQYF	TGTGCCAGCAGTCCCGGACAGGGACGGGAAGAGACCCAGTACTTC
TRBV27	TRBD2	TRBJ2-2	few	CASSFLAGGLGGELFF	TGTGCCAGCAGTTTCTTAGCGGGAGGGCTTGGCGGGGAGCTGTTTTTT
TRBV2	TRBD1	TRBJ2-2	medium-sized	CASRLNRGPNTGELFF	TGTGCCAGCAGACTTAACAGGGGGCCGAACACCGGGGAGCTGTTTTTT
TRBV5-6	TRBD2	TRBJ2-7	once	CASSWGFGGDEQYF	TGTGCCAGCAGCTGGGGTTTTGGGGGGGACGAGCAGTACTTC
TRBV7-7	NA	TRBJ1-3	NA	CASSPDIGNTIYF	TGTGCTAGCAGCCCCGACATTGGAAACACCATATATTTT
TRBV2	NA	TRBJ1-2	NA	CASTLATANYGYTF	TGTGCCAGCACCCTAGCAACAGCTAACTATGGCTACACCTTC
TRBV2	TRBD1	TRBJ1-1	NA	CASSRQGMNTEAFF	TGTGCCAGCAGCAGACAGGGGATGAACACTGAAGCTTTCTTT
TRBV7-2	TRBD2	TRBJ2-7	NA	CASSLRLAGVVEQYF	TGTGCCAGCAGCCTGAGACTAGCGGGAGTCGTCGAGCAGTACTTC
TRBV18	NA	TRBJ2-7	NA	CASSPNGRSSYEQYF	TGTGCCAGCTCACCGAACGGAAGGAGCTCCTACGAGCAGTACTTC
TRBV25-1	NA	TRBJ2-1	NA	CATLRGSTGPSVNEQFF	TGTGCCACCCTGAGGGGGAGCACGGGCCCGAGCGTGAATGAGCAGTTCTTC
TRBV7-2	TRBD2	TRBJ2-1	NA	CASSVGLVGNNEQFF	TGTGCCAGCAGCGTGGGACTAGTGGGGAACAATGAGCAGTTCTTC